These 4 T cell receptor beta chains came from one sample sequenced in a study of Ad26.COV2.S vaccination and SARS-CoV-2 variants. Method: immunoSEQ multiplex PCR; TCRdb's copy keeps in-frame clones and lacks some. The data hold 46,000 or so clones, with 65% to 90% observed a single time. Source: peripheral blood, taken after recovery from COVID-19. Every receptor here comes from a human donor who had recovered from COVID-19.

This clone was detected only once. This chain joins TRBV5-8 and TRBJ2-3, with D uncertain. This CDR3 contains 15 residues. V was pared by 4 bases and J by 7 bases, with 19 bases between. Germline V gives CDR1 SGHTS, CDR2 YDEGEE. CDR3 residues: CASSNLPDPPNTQYF. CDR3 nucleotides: TGTGCCAGCAGCAACCTTCCGGACCCACCAAATACGCAGTATTTT.

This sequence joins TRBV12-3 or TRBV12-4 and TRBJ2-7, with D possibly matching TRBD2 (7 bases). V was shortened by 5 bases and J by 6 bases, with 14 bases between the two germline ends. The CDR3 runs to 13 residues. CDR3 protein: CASSPDRTSEQYF. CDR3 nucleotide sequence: TGTGCCAGCAGTCCCGACAGGACTAGCGAGCAGTACTTC.

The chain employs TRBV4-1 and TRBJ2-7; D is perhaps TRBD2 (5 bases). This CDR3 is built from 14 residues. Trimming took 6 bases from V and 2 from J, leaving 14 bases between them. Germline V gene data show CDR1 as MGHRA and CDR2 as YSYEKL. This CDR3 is CASRSGSTPYEQYF. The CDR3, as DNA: TGCGCCAGCAGGAGTGGGAGCACCCCCTACGAGCAGTACTTC.

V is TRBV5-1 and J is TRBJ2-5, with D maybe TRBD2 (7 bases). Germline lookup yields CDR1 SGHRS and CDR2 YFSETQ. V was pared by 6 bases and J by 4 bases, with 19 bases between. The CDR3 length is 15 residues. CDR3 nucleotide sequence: TGCGCCAGCACCCTGGGGGCGGGAGCCGGAGAGACCCAGTACTTC. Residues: CASTLGAGAGETQYF.